This T cell receptor beta chain stems from a study of shared clonotypes between healthy human individuals. Study-wide results and caveats: Shared across a handful of donors were 5% to 6% of the naive CD4 clonotypes.

CD45RA-negative memory and CD45RA+ naive subsets were split from the CD4+ cells. Some clones are missing from TCRdb's copy, which holds only in-frame ones; the method was immunoSEQ multiplex PCR. The sample records about 770,000 clones, roughly 72% being singletons. This clone was seen many times. Its antigen is currently unknown. The receptor was isolated from a woman aged 25 to 39 in good health. The material sequenced was memory CD4+ T cells sorted from blood. Subset defined: CD45RA-negative fraction.

The CDR3 reads CASSTPAGRGEQYF. In DNA form, the CDR3 reads TGTGCCAGCAGCACCCCTGCGGGAAGGGGTGAGCAGTACTTC. This rearrangement joins TRBV6-5 to TRBJ2-7, with a weak D call TRBD2 (6 bases). The germline V and J ends were trimmed by 6 bases and 7 bases, with 19 bases remaining between them. CDR1 is MNHEY, CDR2 SVGAGI, per germline. CDR3 length: 14 residues.